Listed below are T cell receptor beta chains from one sample, sequenced in a study of early T cells in non-severe SARS-CoV-2 infection. MiXCR, run by TCRdb on the 5' RACE reads, gives a single entry per CDR3 protein. This sample carries 70,000 to 75,000 distinct CDR3 sequences, around 12% of them seen once, and the ten largest clones take 3.5% to 5.5%. Sequencing used whole blood. These receptor sequences come from an adult who was a healthcare worker with PCR-confirmed SARS-CoV-2 infection or an uninfected control (not recorded which). CDR3s leave out the opening cysteine and the closing phenylalanine or tryptophan.

v_gene	j_gene	CDR3aa
TRBV10-3	TRBJ2-7	AIKKETGNYEQY
TRBV29-1	TRBJ1-5	SVGEGPNQPQH
TRBV18	TRBJ2-1	ASSPPAGPSYNEQF
TRBV7-8	TRBJ2-1	ASSLPRRLAGSLRGEQF
TRBV6-6	TRBJ2-3	ASSPERLAGGTDTQY
TRBV7-9	TRBJ1-1	ASSSPYRTGGNEAF
TRBV12-5	TRBJ2-7	ASSKGVLYEQY
TRBV12-3/TRBV12-4	TRBJ2-5	ASSFDTSAQETQY
TRBV5-1	TRBJ1-1	ASSLGHRNTEAF
TRBV29-1	TRBJ2-5	SVDSAQGAETQY
TRBV6-5	TRBJ2-3	VSFSSGETDTQY
TRBV5-4	TRBJ2-3	ASSWPADTQY
TRBV25-1	TRBJ1-1	ASSEADRRVGAF
TRBV5-1	TRBJ2-5	ASSPGTSEGTQY
TRBV7-8	TRBJ2-5	ASSLGRVEETQY
TRBV28	TRBJ2-7	ASSPAPGPKKGYEQY
TRBV20-1	TRBJ1-6	SARDLSGNYNSPLH
TRBV29-1	TRBJ2-3	SGSRTSGDLTDTQY
TRBV10-2	TRBJ2-1	ASFTGLGANEQF
TRBV7-9	TRBJ2-7	ASSRDYEQY
TRBV11-3	TRBJ2-3	ASSLEGGATDTQY
TRBV5-1	TRBJ2-5	ASSVGGAIRETQY
TRBV6-2/TRBV6-3	TRBJ1-5	ASTPGQGSYINQPQH
TRBV29-1	TRBJ1-2	SGLNTANYGYT
TRBV10-3	TRBJ2-1	AIRTPRGEQF
TRBV18	TRBJ2-1	ASSSPTGTNEQF
TRBV29-1	TRBJ2-7	SALQQGYEQY
TRBV5-4	TRBJ1-2	ASRLGQGYGYT
TRBV5-5	TRBJ2-3	ASSLELAGGPGTDTQY
TRBV7-2	TRBJ2-1	ASSRHNADGLGNEQF
TRBV12-3/TRBV12-4	TRBJ1-2	ASSIGGAGYGYT
TRBV6-2/TRBV6-3	TRBJ2-2	ASSYLTNTGELF
TRBV25-1	TRBJ2-5	ASSEPPPGETQY
TRBV29-1	TRBJ2-1	SVHRDNYNEQF
TRBV11-2	TRBJ2-2	ASSLEASGELF
TRBV5-1	TRBJ2-3	ASSRRTGGTDTQY
TRBV27	TRBJ2-2	ASSPSLWEGGTGELF
TRBV28	TRBJ2-5	ASSLYGTTQETQY
TRBV4-1	TRBJ2-1	ASSQRLAGAYNEQF
TRBV24-1	TRBJ1-2	ATSDRTGTAGGYT
TRBV18	TRBJ1-1	ASSPGMTGWNTEAF